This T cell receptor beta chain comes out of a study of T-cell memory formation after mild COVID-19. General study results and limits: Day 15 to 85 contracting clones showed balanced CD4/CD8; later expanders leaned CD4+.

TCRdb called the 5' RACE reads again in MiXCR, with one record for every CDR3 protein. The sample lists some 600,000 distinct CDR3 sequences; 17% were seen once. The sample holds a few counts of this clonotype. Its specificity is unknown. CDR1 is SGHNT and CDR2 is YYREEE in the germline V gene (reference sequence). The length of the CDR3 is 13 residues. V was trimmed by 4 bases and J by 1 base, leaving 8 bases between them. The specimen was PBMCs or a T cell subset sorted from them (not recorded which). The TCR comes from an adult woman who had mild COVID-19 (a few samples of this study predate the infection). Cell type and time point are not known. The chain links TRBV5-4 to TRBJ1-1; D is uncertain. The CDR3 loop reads CASSGWSNTEAFF. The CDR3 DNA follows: TGTGCCAGCAGCGGTTGGTCGAACACTGAAGCTTTCTTT.